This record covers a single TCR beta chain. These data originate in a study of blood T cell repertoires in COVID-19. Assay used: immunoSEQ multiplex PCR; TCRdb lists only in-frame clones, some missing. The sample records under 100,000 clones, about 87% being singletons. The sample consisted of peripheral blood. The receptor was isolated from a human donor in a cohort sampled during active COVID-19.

This CDR3 reads CASSDEGAYEQYF. CDR3 bases: TGTGCCAGCAGTGACGAGGGGGCGTACGAGCAGTACTTC. The chain is built from TRBV25-1 and TRBJ2-7; 7 bases agree with TRBD1. Trimming cost V 3 bases and J 4 bases; bases outside gene matches: 3. The CDR3 extends over 13 amino acids. CDR1 and CDR2 (germline): MGHDK, SYGVNS.